A single sample gave rise to the 5 T cell receptor beta chains below, sequenced in a study of a mutant IDH1 vaccine in newly diagnosed glioma. Indicated time point: week 47, end of study. The investigators gave 300 ug of mutant IDH1 20-mer peptide in each vaccine dose, together with topical imiquimod. Their recognized antigens are unknown. Assay used: immunoSEQ multiplex PCR; TCRdb lists only in-frame clones, some missing. This table holds approximately 60,000 clones, less than 90% found once. This material consisted of PBMCs, taken from a glioma patient whose treatment included an IDH1 peptide vaccine. The receptors originated from a man in his thirties or forties with glioma.

This clone appeared a single time. The chain is built from TRBV7-2 and TRBJ2-5; D is unresolved. The CDR3 spans 14 residues. CDR1 and CDR2 from the germline V gene are SGHTA and FQGNSA. The V gene lost 3 bases and the J gene lost 1 base, with 9 bases spanning the gap. The CDR3 is CASSFWTAQETQYF. The CDR3 coding sequence is TGTGCCAGCAGCTTCTGGACGGCCCAAGAGACCCAGTACTTC.

The chain combines TRBV7-9 with TRBJ2-1; weak D call: TRBD1 (5 bases). Trimming shortened V by 1 base and J by 2 bases, and 15 bases separated the two germline ends. The germline CDR1 and CDR2 sequences are SEHNR and FQNEAQ (reference sequence). CDR3 length: 17 residues. The CDR3 reads CASSLVGTGQTYNEQFF. Written as DNA, the CDR3 is TGTGCCAGCAGCTTAGTTGGTACAGGCCAAACCTACAATGAGCAGTTCTTC. Drawing the rest from reference TRBV7-9 and TRBJ2-1, the complete variable domain is DTGVSQNPRHKITKRGQNVTFRCDPISEHNRLYWYRQTLGQGPEFLTYFQNEAQLEKSRLLSDRFSAERPKGSFSTLEIQRTEQGDSAMYLCASSLVGTGQTYNEQFFGPGTRLTVL.

This chain joins TRBV9 and TRBJ2-7; TRBD1 matches at 9 bases. The CDR3 consists of 15 residues. Germline V CDR1 and CDR2: SGDLS, YYNGEE. The V gene end was trimmed by 3 bases and the J gene end by 3 bases; junction bases not matched to a gene: 7. CDR3 in DNA: TGTGCCAGCAGCGACACAGACAGGGGGAGCTACGAGCAGTACTTC. Translated: CASSDTDRGSYEQYF.

The chain uses TRBV5-4 and TRBJ1-2; no firm D call. The V end lost 4 bases, the J end lost 8 bases, and 27 bases lay between the germline ends. Germline V gene lookup returns CDR1 SGHNT and CDR2 YYREEE (reference sequence). This CDR3 has 17 amino acids. CDR3 nucleotides: TGTGCCAGCAGCCCCCGAAGGCCCAACGGATCTCCGGGGGGCTACACCTTC. This sequence encodes CASSPRRPNGSPGGYTF.

The V gene is TRBV5-6, the J gene TRBJ2-5; the match to TRBD1 covers 7 bases. CDR1 is SGHDT and CDR2 is YYEEEE in the germline V gene. V gave up 3 bases and J gave up 5 bases; unmatched junction bases: 7. CDR3 size: 14 residues. CDR3 residues: CASSSRQGRETQYF. For the CDR3, the DNA is TGTGCCAGCAGCTCTCGACAGGGTAGGGAGACCCAGTACTTC.